These 15 T cell receptor beta chains share one sample of origin, sequenced in a study of control samples from healthy donors and cancer patients. Data came from immunoSEQ multiplex PCR; TCRdb stores just in-frame clones and leaves some out. In the table there are around 55,000 clones, 95% to 97% of which are singletons. Source material: blood. These TCRs come from a young woman in good health.

This rearrangement joins TRBV6-5 to TRBJ2-7, with D maybe TRBD2 (6 bases). Germline CDR1 MNHEY, CDR2 SVGAGI. The ends were cut back, 6 bases at V and 5 bases at J, with 14 bases in the middle. This CDR3 contains 13 residues. Here the CDR3 DNA reads TGTGCCAGCAGCGCTAGACTAGGAAACGAGCAGTACTTC. Its translation is CASSARLGNEQYF.

J is TRBJ1-4 and V is TRBV5-1, with TRBD1 matching over 10 bases. Losses at the gene ends were 4 bases for V and 7 bases for J; bases not matched to a gene: 7. Germline V CDR1 and CDR2: SGHRS, YFSETQ. This CDR3 is built from 15 residues. CDR3 protein: CASSALTGGSEKLFF. The DNA for the CDR3 is TGCGCCAGCAGCGCGCTGACAGGGGGCAGTGAAAAACTGTTTTTT.

The chain uses TRBV5-6 and TRBJ2-1; D might be TRBD1 (5 bases). This CDR3 has 13 amino acids. Trimming took 0 bases from V and 11 from J, leaving 12 bases between them. In germline, CDR1 is SGHDT, CDR2 YYEEEE. The DNA for the CDR3 is TGTGCCAGCAGCTTGGTCGGAGACAGTCAGCAGTTCTTC. The encoded protein is CASSLVGDSQQFF.

The chain recombines TRBV9 with TRBJ2-1; a possible D gene is TRBD1 (5 bases). The CDR3 has 13 residues. V was shortened by 4 bases and J by 3 bases, with 8 bases between the two germline ends. CDR1 SGDLS and CDR2 YYNGEE come from the germline V gene. The CDR3 region has the DNA TGTGCCAGCAGCAACAGGTTCTACAATGAGCAGTTCTTC. Its protein is CASSNRFYNEQFF. Variable domain in full (rest from reference TRBV9 and TRBJ2-1): DSGVTQTPKHLITATGQRVTLRCSPRSGDLSVYWYQQSLDQGLQFLIQYYNGEERAKGNILERFSAQQFPDLHSELNLSSLELGDSALYFCASSNRFYNEQFFGPGTRLTVL.

This chain's CDR3 is CASSFLGQGEGYGYTF. CDR3 nucleotide sequence: TGTGCCAGCAGTTTCTTAGGACAGGGGGAGGGCTATGGCTACACCTTC. The chain couples TRBV6-5 to TRBJ1-2; TRBD1 matches at 10 bases. Per the germline V gene, CDR1 is MNHEY and CDR2 is SVGAGI. V lost 4 bases to trimming and J lost 4 bases; unmatched junction nucleotides: 9. The CDR3 runs 16 residues.

This clone has only one observation. This chain links TRBV9 with TRBJ2-3, with TRBD2 as a possible D gene (5 bases). Germline V CDR1 and CDR2: SGDLS, YYNGEE. The CDR3 is made up of 14 amino acids. Trimming removed 1 base at V and 2 bases at J, with 8 bases between. The CDR3 loop reads CASSVSGSTDTQYF. CDR3 coding DNA: TGTGCCAGCAGCGTAAGCGGATCCACAGATACGCAGTATTTT.

The chain uses TRBV10-3 and TRBJ2-3; a possible D gene is TRBD2 (5 bases). The CDR3 consists of 14 residues. The V gene's germline CDR1 is ENHRY and CDR2 SYGVKD. Deletions cut 2 bases from V and 1 base from J, with 7 bases between. CDR3 protein: CAISEKAGTDTQYF. In DNA form, the CDR3 reads TGTGCCATCAGTGAGAAAGCGGGCACAGATACGCAGTATTTT.

The V and J genes are TRBV27 and TRBJ2-2, with 9 bases lining up with TRBD1. Germline V gives CDR1 MNHEY, CDR2 SMNVEV (reference sequence). The V gene end was trimmed by 6 bases and the J gene end by 4 bases; junction bases not matched to a gene: 9. The CDR3 length is 16 residues. The DNA of the CDR3 is TGTGCCAGCAGGTCCCGGGACAGGGACCCCACCGGGGAGCTGTTTTTT. Protein product: CASRSRDRDPTGELFF.

This rearrangement joins TRBV6-6 to TRBJ1-4, with 7 bases that match TRBD1. With V trimmed by 6 bases and J by 3 bases, 7 bases remained unmatched. CDR1 MNHNY and CDR2 SVGAGI come from the germline V gene (reference sequence). This CDR3 has 15 residues. DNA for the CDR3: TGTGCCAGCAGCCGACCGACAGGGCCTAATGAAAAACTGTTTTTT. Amino acid sequence: CASSRPTGPNEKLFF.

This clone was seen just once. The chain recombines TRBV5-6 with TRBJ2-3; no clear D. Trimming took off 2 bases at V and 6 bases at J, with 4 bases between the two ends. CDR1 is SGHDT and CDR2 is YYEEEE in the germline V gene. CDR3 size: 11 residues. The CDR3 bases are TGTGCCAGCAGCTTATCGGATACGCAGTATTTT. Translation: CASSLSDTQYF.

In this sample, this clone turned up once. This rearrangement joins TRBV29-1 to TRBJ1-2, with D hard to call. The CDR3 extends over 12 amino acids. CDR1 is SQVTM, CDR2 ANQGSEA, per germline. The V end lost 4 bases, the J end lost 2 bases, and 8 bases lay between the germline ends. The CDR3 spells CSVARGNYGYTF. The CDR3 region has the DNA TGCAGCGTTGCCCGAGGGAACTATGGCTACACCTTC.

This chain connects TRBV27 to TRBJ2-3; the D is unclear. The length of the CDR3 is 14 residues. V lost 2 bases, J lost 0 bases, and 6 bases lay in between. CDR1 is MNHEY, CDR2 SMNVEV, per germline (reference sequence). The CDR3 reads CASSLDLSTDTQYF. The CDR3 DNA reads as TGTGCCAGCAGTTTAGACTTAAGCACAGATACGCAGTATTTT.

This chain joins TRBV15 and TRBJ1-5; TRBD1 matches 7 bases. The CDR3 has 16 amino acids. V shed 0 bases and J 7 bases; nucleotides not matched to a gene: 9. Germline assignment: CDR1 LNHNV and CDR2 YYDKDF (reference sequence). The CDR3 DNA follows: TGTGCCACCAGCAGAGATCTGGCAGGGGGGGACCAGCCCCAGCATTTT. It encodes CATSRDLAGGDQPQHF.

The chain has TRBV21-1 and TRBJ1-4; the table's D call, TRBD1, was not checked against the DNA. TRBV21-1 constitutes a pseudogene. CDR3 size: 17 residues. This CDR3 is CASSKWSYGTGDEKLFF. The CDR3 DNA reads as TGTGCCAGCAGCAAATGGAGTTACGGGACAGGGGATGAAAAACTGTTTTTT.

The CDR3 DNA is TGTGCCAGGGCACATGACCCCAGGGGGGGGGTCTATGGCTACACCTTC. It yields the protein CARAHDPRGGVYGYTF. The chain uses TRBV27 and TRBJ1-2; 7 nucleotides agree with TRBD1. Germline V CDR1 and CDR2: MNHEY, SMNVEV (reference sequence). The trim removed 9 bases at V and 4 bases at J, leaving 17 bases unmatched. This CDR3 is 16 amino acids long.